This T cell receptor (beta chain) was sequenced for a study of cytomegalovirus exposure and HLA in healthy donors. Study observations and caveats: A later analysis found common viral pathogens apparently linked to several of the most significant clusters.

PCR primers comprised 60 Vbeta and 13 Jbeta primers. Profiled with immunoSEQ multiplex PCR; TCRdb holds only in-frame clones, not every one. In the table there are over 200,000 clones, about 89% of which are singletons. A note on this clone: Its antigen is not known.

This CDR3 is built from 15 residues. CDR1 and CDR2 from the germline V gene are SGHRS and YFSETQ. V lost 4 bases to trimming and J lost 2 bases; unmatched junction nucleotides: 7. The TCR originated in a woman aged 18-35 years in good health and CMV-seronegative. Sequencing was done on a sample of PBMCs. This chain connects TRBV5-1 to TRBJ2-7; 9 bases are a match to TRBD2. The CDR3 nucleotides read TGCGCCAGCAGCCCGGTTGCGGGAGGGACCTACGAGCAGTACTTC. It is translated as CASSPVAGGTYEQYF.